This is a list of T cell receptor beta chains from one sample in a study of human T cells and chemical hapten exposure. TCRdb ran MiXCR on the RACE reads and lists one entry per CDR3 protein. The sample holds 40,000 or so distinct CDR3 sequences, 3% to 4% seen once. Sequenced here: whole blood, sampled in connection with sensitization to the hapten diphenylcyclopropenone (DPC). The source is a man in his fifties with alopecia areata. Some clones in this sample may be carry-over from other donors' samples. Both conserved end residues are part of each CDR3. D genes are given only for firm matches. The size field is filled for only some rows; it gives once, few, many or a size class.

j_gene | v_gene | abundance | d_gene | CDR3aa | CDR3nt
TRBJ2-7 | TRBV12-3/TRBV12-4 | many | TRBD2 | CASSLPSGNNEQYF | TGTGCCAGCAGTCTCCCTAGCGGGAACAACGAGCAGTACTTC
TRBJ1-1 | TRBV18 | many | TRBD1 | CASSPLQTGSGTEAFF | TGTGCCAGCTCACCCCTGCAGACAGGGTCGGGGACTGAAGCTTTCTTT
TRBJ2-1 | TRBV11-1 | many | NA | CASSSGQVAYNEQFF | TGTGCCAGCAGCTCGGGCCAGGTTGCTTACAATGAGCAGTTCTTC
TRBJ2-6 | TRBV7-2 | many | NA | CASSLATGANVLTF | TGTGCCAGCAGCTTAGCTACGGGGGCCAACGTCCTGACTTTC
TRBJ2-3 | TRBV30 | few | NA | CAWGHGVPGTDTQYF | TGTGCCTGGGGACACGGGGTTCCGGGCACAGATACGCAGTATTTT
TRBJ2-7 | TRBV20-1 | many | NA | CSAEPGGSYEQYF | TGCAGTGCGGAACCCGGGGGCTCCTACGAGCAGTACTTC
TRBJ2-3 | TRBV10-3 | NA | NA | CAISESSDTQYF | TGTGCCATCAGTGAGTCATCAGATACGCAGTATTTT
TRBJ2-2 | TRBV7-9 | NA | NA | CASSLSGYTGELFF | TGTGCCAGCAGCTTATCAGGTTACACCGGGGAGCTGTTTTTT
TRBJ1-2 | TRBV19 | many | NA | CASSGGTSGYTF | TGTGCCAGTAGTGGAGGGACATCCGGCTACACCTTC
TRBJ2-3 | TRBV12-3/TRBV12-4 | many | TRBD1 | CASRSDRGADTQYF | TGTGCCAGCAGATCCGACAGGGGAGCAGATACGCAGTATTTT
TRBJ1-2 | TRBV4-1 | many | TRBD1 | CASSQGQGDLYGYTF | TGCGCCAGCAGCCAGGGACAGGGTGACCTCTATGGCTACACCTTC
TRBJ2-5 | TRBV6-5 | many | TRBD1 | CASSSIRAMETGGLETQYF | TGTGCCAGCAGTTCTATTCGGGCAATGGAAACAGGGGGTCTGGAGACCCAGTACTTC
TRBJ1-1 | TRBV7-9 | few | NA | CASSRTGTEAFF | TGTGCCAGCAGCCGGACGGGCACTGAAGCTTTCTTT
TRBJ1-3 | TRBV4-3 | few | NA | CASSQGGSPGNTIYF | TGCGCCAGCAGCCAAGGGGGGTCCCCTGGAAACACCATATATTTT
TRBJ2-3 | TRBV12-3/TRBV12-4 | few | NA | CASSLGYTQYF | TGTGCCAGCAGTTTGGGTTATACGCAGTATTTT
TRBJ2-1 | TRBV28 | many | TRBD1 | CASSSHYRQGNEQFF | TGTGCCAGCAGTTCCCATTATCGACAGGGGAATGAGCAGTTCTTC
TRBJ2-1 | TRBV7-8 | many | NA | CASSPRVYNEQFF | TGTGCCAGCAGCCCGCGGGTCTACAATGAGCAGTTCTTC
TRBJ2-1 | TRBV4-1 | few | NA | CASSQEVTRDEQFF | TGCGCCAGCAGCCAAGAAGTGACCCGGGATGAGCAGTTCTTC
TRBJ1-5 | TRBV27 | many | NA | CASKEGDQPQHF | TGTGCCAGCAAGGAGGGGGATCAGCCCCAGCATTTT
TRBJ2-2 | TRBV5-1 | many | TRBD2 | CASSSRPSGSAGELFF | TGCGCCAGCAGCTCCAGGCCTAGCGGGAGCGCCGGGGAGCTGTTTTTT
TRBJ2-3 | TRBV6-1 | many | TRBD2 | CASSEIGLAGFTDTQYF | TGTGCCAGCAGTGAGATCGGACTAGCGGGATTCACAGATACGCAGTATTTT
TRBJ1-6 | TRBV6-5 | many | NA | CASRTTGTDNSPLHF | TGTGCCAGCAGGACAACCGGGACGGATAATTCACCCCTCCACTTT
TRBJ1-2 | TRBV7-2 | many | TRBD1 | CASGSTGVYGYTF | TGTGCCAGCGGATCGACAGGGGTCTATGGCTACACCTTC
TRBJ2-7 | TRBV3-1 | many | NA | CASSQGLARSSYEQYF | TGTGCCAGCAGCCAAGGCCTAGCGCGAAGCTCCTACGAGCAGTACTTC
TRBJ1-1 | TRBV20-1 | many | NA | CSARETGVNTEAFF | TGCAGTGCTAGAGAGACAGGAGTGAACACTGAAGCTTTCTTT
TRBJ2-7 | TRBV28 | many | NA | CASSLSKPYEQYF | TGTGCCAGCAGTTTATCAAAGCCCTACGAGCAGTACTTC
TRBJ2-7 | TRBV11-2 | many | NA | CASSLRRGNEQYF | TGTGCCAGCAGCTTAAGGAGGGGTAACGAGCAGTACTTC
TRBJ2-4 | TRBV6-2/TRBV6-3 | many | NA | CASSYRGAVPKNIQYF | TGTGCCAGCAGCTATCGAGGGGCCGTGCCCAAAAACATTCAGTACTTC
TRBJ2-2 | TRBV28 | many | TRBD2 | CATPGGSGSDTGELFF | TGTGCCACCCCAGGCGGGAGCGGGAGTGACACCGGGGAGCTGTTTTTT
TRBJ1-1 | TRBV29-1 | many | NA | CSGSRGNTEAFF | TGCAGCGGAAGCAGGGGGAACACTGAAGCTTTCTTT
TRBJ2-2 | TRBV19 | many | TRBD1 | CAIQTGGAGELFF | TGTGCCATCCAGACAGGGGGGGCCGGGGAGCTGTTTTTT
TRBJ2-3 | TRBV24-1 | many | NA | CATSDPRISADTQYF | TGTGCCACCAGTGACCCCCGTATTAGCGCAGATACGCAGTATTTT
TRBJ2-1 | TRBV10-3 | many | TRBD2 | CAISPASGASYNEQFF | TGTGCCATCAGCCCGGCTAGCGGGGCGTCCTACAATGAGCAGTTCTTC
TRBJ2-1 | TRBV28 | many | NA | CASSLERETEQFF | TGTGCCAGCAGTTTGGAACGGGAGACTGAGCAGTTCTTC
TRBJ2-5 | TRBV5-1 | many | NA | CASSPGVVSETQYF | TGCGCCAGCAGCCCCGGCGTGGTATCGGAGACCCAGTACTTC
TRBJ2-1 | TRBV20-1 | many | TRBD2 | CSARGLAGTNEQFF | TGCAGTGCTAGAGGACTAGCGGGAACCAATGAGCAGTTCTTC
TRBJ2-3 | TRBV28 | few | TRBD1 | CASSFSGQDLTDTQYF | TGTGCCAGCAGTTTCTCGGGACAGGATCTCACAGATACGCAGTATTTT
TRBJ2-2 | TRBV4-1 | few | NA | CASSQEGAGEGSGELFF | TGCGCCAGCAGCCAAGAAGGCGCAGGGGAAGGGTCCGGGGAGCTGTTTTTT
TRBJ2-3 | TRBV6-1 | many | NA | CASSYIDSFTDTQYF | TGTGCCAGCAGCTATATTGACTCATTCACAGATACGCAGTATTTT
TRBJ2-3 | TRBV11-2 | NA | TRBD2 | CASSSPLSGSFSDTQYF | TGTGCCAGCAGCTCGCCCTTAAGCGGGAGTTTCTCAGATACGCAGTATTTT
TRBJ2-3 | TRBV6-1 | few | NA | CASTESTDTQYF | TGTGCCAGCACAGAAAGCACAGATACGCAGTATTTT
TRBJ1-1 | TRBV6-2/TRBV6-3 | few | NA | CASTHREVAEAFF | TGTGCCAGCACCCACAGGGAGGTTGCTGAAGCTTTCTTT
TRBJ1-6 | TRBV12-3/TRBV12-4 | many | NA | CASSFGGPGVFSPLHF | TGTGCCAGCAGTTTTGGGGGCCCAGGGGTGTTTTCACCCCTCCACTTT
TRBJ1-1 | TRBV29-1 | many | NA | CSVVRVQEAFF | TGCAGCGTTGTGAGGGTCCAGGAAGCTTTCTTT
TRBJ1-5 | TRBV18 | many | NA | CASSPPGGREPQHF | TGTGCCAGCTCACCACCGGGGGGCAGAGAGCCCCAGCATTTT
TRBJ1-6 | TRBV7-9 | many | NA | CASSSVGVSPLHF | TGTGCCAGCAGCTCAGTTGGGGTTTCACCCCTCCACTTT
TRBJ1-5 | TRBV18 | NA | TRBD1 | CASSSQGTSNQPQHF | TGTGCCAGCTCATCACAGGGGACTAGCAATCAGCCCCAGCATTTT
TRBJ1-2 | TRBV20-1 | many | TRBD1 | CSARDRDRANYGYTF | TGCAGTGCTAGAGACCGGGACAGAGCTAACTATGGCTACACCTTC
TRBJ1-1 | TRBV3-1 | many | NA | CASSARTANTEAFF | TGTGCCAGCAGCGCCCGGACCGCGAACACTGAAGCTTTCTTT
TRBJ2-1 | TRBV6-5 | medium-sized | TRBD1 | CASSYSTGGVYNEQFF | TGTGCCAGCAGTTACTCGACAGGGGGAGTATACAATGAGCAGTTCTTC
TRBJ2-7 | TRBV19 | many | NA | CASSIVTARNPHEQYF | TGTGCCAGTAGTATAGTCACAGCCAGGAACCCCCACGAGCAGTACTTC
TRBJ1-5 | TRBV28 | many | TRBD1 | CASSSGTANQPQHF | TGTGCCAGCAGTTCCGGGACAGCCAATCAGCCCCAGCATTTT
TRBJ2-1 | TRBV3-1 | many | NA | CASSRTGEQFF | TGTGCCAGCAGCCGGACTGGGGAGCAGTTCTTC
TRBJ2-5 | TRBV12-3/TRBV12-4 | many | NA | CASSLVGLQETQYF | TGTGCCAGCAGCCTGGTCGGGCTCCAAGAGACCCAGTACTTC
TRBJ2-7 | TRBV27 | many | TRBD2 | CASSLSSYSGVYEQYF | TGTGCCAGCAGTTTATCGAGTTATAGCGGGGTCTACGAGCAGTACTTC
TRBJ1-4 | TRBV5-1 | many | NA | CASSLGSTTNEKLFF | TGCGCCAGCAGCTTGGGATCCACAACTAATGAAAAACTGTTTTTT
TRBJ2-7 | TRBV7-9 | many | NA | CASSQVTYEQYF | TGTGCCAGCTCGCAGGTTACCTACGAGCAGTACTTC
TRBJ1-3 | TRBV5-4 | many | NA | CASSLGTGSGNTIYF | TGTGCCAGCAGCTTGGGGACGGGCTCTGGAAACACCATATATTTT
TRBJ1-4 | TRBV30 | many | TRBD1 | CAWDRDRALQANEKLFF | TGTGCCTGGGACCGGGACAGGGCGCTTCAGGCTAATGAAAAACTGTTTTTT